What follows describes a single T cell receptor (beta chain). Its antigen is not identified. The repertoire was sequenced with immunoSEQ multiplex PCR; TCRdb's copy has only in-frame clones and lacks some. Of some 350,000 clones in the sample, roughly 94% were seen once. The CDR3 runs 16 residues. The V end lost 0 bases, the J end lost 0 bases, and 10 bases lay between the germline ends. Looked up from germline, CDR1 is SGHNT and CDR2 is YYREEE (reference sequence). This entry belongs to a study of Ad26.COV2.S vaccination and SARS-CoV-2 variants. Findings and caveats of the study: Assessments of TCR breadth and depth may have underestimated the total T cell responses. Higher spike-specific TCR breadth was found in vaccine recipients than in placebo recipients.

V is TRBV5-4 and J is TRBJ2-1; a possible D gene is TRBD2 (6 bases). The input for sequencing was peripheral blood, taken after recovery from COVID-19. This clonotype originated in a human donor who had recovered from COVID-19. The CDR3 here is CASSLGGGSSYNEQFF. DNA for the CDR3: TGTGCCAGCAGCTTGGGTGGGGGGAGCTCCTACAATGAGCAGTTCTTC.